This T cell receptor beta chain was recovered during a study of shared clonotypes between healthy human individuals. Across the whole study: Samples came from a couple of female and three male donors aged 18 to 49.

CD4+ cells underwent separation, giving CD45RA+ naive and CD45RA-negative memory subsets. Comments on this clone: Its antigen is as yet unknown.

Clones were read by immunoSEQ multiplex PCR, and TCRdb kept only the in-frame ones, dropping some. This table has 2,500,000 or so clones, around 90% appearing once. Overall study results and limits: Some naive CD4 clonotypes, roughly 4.5%, turned up in common across a handful of donors.

Germline CDR1 is SGHVS and CDR2 is FNYEAQ. The junction had 5 bases not matched to a gene; V was cut back by 5 bases and J by 6 bases. This CDR3 comprises 14 residues. This receptor was taken from a man aged 18 to 29 in good health. Sample: naive CD4+ T cells sorted from blood. The sample's subset: CD45RA+ positively selected. This chain joins TRBV7-6 and TRBJ2-7; 12 nucleotides match TRBD2. In DNA, the CDR3 is TGTGCCAGCAGCGTGACTAGCGGGAGTGCCGAGCAGTACTTC. Amino acid sequence: CASSVTSGSAEQYF.